The clone carrying this T cell receptor (beta chain) was counted a few times. Its antigen is unidentified. This specimen comes from a study of metastatic and nonmetastatic thyroid tumors. Study summary: Malignant and benign thyroid patients had repertoires compared in peripheral blood and tumor or nodule tissue.

After removal of 7 bases from V and 8 bases from J, the junction contained 11 bases not matched to a gene. This CDR3 has 13 residues. Germline CDR1 and CDR2: DFQATT and SNEGSKA (reference sequence). Treatment of any kind had been given to no patient before thyroid surgery. In the original analysis: Researchers built a distant-metastasis classifier for papillary thyroid cancer that drew on CDR3 differences across clinicopathological groups. Through MiXCR, TCRdb re-clonotyped the PCR reads. TCRdb, not the authors, supplied the V and J calls. Of 25,000 to 35,000 clones listed, roughly 4% are singletons. Study findings and constraints: According to reports, the diversity of TCR beta was significantly higher in malignant thyroid tumors than in benign nodules, and this held in both blood and tumor samples.

The sequencing sample was made of blood. V is TRBV20-1 and J is TRBJ2-1, with 7 nucleotides matching TRBD2. The receptor comes from a female donor with papillary thyroid cancer or a benign thyroid nodule (not recorded which). Some clones in this sample may be carry-over from other donors' samples. CDR3 bases: TGCAGTGTCGCGCCCCCCACTAGCGATGAGCAGTTCTTC. Protein sequence: CSVAPPTSDEQFF.